A single sample gave rise to the 18 T cell receptor beta chains below, sequenced in a study of blood T cell repertoires in COVID-19. TCRdb's table, derived via immunoSEQ multiplex PCR, lists solely in-frame clones and lacks some. The sample lists 150,000 or so clones; 86% were seen once. The sample was peripheral blood. All receptors derive from a woman between 65 and 79 years old with COVID-19, enrolled during active disease.

The chain employs TRBV4-2 and TRBJ1-3, with 7 nucleotides matching TRBD1. Unmatched junction bases numbered 6, after V lost 1 base and J lost 3 bases. The CDR3 is made up of 16 amino acids. Per germline, CDR1 LGHNA and CDR2 YNFKEQ. The CDR3 DNA reads as TGTGCCAGCAGCCAAGCGATCGACAGGGTTGGAAACACCATATATTTT. The encoded protein is CASSQAIDRVGNTIYF.

V usage is TRBV20-1 and J usage is TRBJ2-4; the match to TRBD1 covers 7 bases. The CDR3 sequence is 11 residues long. Trimming removed 8 bases from V and 5 bases from J; junction bases left unmatched: 3. Germline values: CDR1 DFQATT, CDR2 SNEGSKA (reference sequence). This CDR3 reads CSWDRENIQYF. The CDR3 nucleotides are TGCAGTTGGGACAGAGAAAACATTCAGTACTTC.

The chain employs TRBV30 and TRBJ1-2; D might be TRBD1 (5 bases). Germline V gene sequence: CDR1 GTSNPN, CDR2 SVGIG (reference sequence). This CDR3 comprises 14 residues. V gave up 1 base and J gave up 3 bases, with 12 bases separating them. The DNA for the CDR3 is TGTGCCTGGAGTGACTCAGGGAATCACTATGGCTACACCTTC. This sequence encodes CAWSDSGNHYGYTF.

This clone has a single count. The chain recombines TRBV29-1 with TRBJ1-1; 7 nucleotides line up with TRBD1. Germline V lookup: CDR1 SQVTM, CDR2 ANQGSEA. The J segment lost 4 bases and the V segment lost 6 bases, leaving 11 bases of the junction unmatched. The CDR3 spans 14 residues. DNA for the CDR3: TGCAGCGTCGACCTGACAGGGATGGCCACTGAAGCTTTCTTT. Encoded protein: CSVDLTGMATEAFF.

J is TRBJ2-5 and V is TRBV7-8; 14 nucleotides align to TRBD2. Germline V gene sequence: CDR1 SGHVS, CDR2 FQNEAQ. CDR3 size: 16 residues. V was pared by 1 base and J by 5 bases, with 3 bases of the junction left unmatched. CDR3 sequence reads: CASSLGTSGGFETQYF. In DNA form, the CDR3 reads TGTGCCAGCAGCTTAGGGACTAGCGGGGGGTTCGAGACCCAGTACTTC.

The chain employs TRBV6-6 and TRBJ1-3; TRBD1 matches 7 bases. CDR3 length: 16 residues. Trimming removed 5 bases from V and 1 base from J; junction bases left unmatched: 8. Germline CDR1 reads MNHNY; CDR2 reads SVGAGI (reference sequence). The CDR3, as DNA: TGTGCCAGCAGTAACCCAACACAGGGGTCTGGAAACACCATATATTTT. Residues: CASSNPTQGSGNTIYF.

The chain uses TRBV30 and TRBJ2-1; maybe TRBD1 (6 bases). The CDR3 loop spans 14 amino acids. Germline V CDR1 and CDR2: GTSNPN, SVGIG (reference sequence). Trimming removed 0 bases at V and 5 bases at J, with 11 bases between. CDR3 amino acids: CAWSVPQGHNEQFF. CDR3 sequence (DNA): TGTGCCTGGAGTGTACCGCAGGGGCACAATGAGCAGTTCTTC.

CDR3 DNA sequence: TGCGCCAGCAGCTTGGGTCAGGGGAAAAACATTCAGTACTTC. Encoded protein: CASSLGQGKNIQYF. The chain combines TRBV5-1 with TRBJ2-4; a weak D match, TRBD1 (6 bases). CDR3 size: 14 residues. V was cut by 0 bases and J by 4 bases, with 8 bases left in between. Germline V gives CDR1 SGHRS, CDR2 YFSETQ.

The chain combines TRBV6-2 or TRBV6-3 with TRBJ1-2, with 7 bases that match TRBD1. Trimming cost V 5 bases and J 4 bases; bases outside gene matches: 13. This CDR3 is 16 amino acids long. CDR1 and CDR2 from the germline V gene are MNHEY and SVGEGT. The CDR3 protein is CASSQTGTGTLYGYTF. Here the CDR3 DNA reads TGTGCCAGCAGTCAGACAGGGACGGGAACTCTCTATGGCTACACCTTC.

This chain joins TRBV2 and TRBJ1-5; TRBD1 matches at 7 bases. The CDR3 consists of 16 residues. Per the germline V gene, CDR1 is SNHLY and CDR2 is FYNNEI. With V trimmed by 4 bases and J by 4 bases, 10 bases remained unmatched. CDR3 bases: TGTGCCAGCAGTGTGGATTGGGACAGACTAAATCAGCCCCAGCATTTT. This codes for CASSVDWDRLNQPQHF. The complete variable domain, with remaining parts taken from reference TRBV2 and TRBJ1-5, reads EPEVTQTPSHQVTQMGQEVILRCVPISNHLYFYWYRQILGQKVEFLVSFYNNEISEKSEIFDDQFSVERPDGSNFTLKIRSTKLEDSAMYFCASSVDWDRLNQPQHFGDGTRLSIL.

The V and J genes are TRBV5-5 and TRBJ2-3, with 15 bases identical to TRBD2. Trimming removed 0 bases from V and 1 base from J; junction bases left unmatched: 6. This CDR3 contains 19 residues. Germline assignment: CDR1 SGHKS and CDR2 YYEKEE (reference sequence). The CDR3 sequence: CASSLAGLAGGRGTDTQYF. DNA of the CDR3: TGTGCCAGCAGCTTGGCGGGACTAGCGGGGGGCCGTGGCACAGATACGCAGTATTTT.

The chain carries TRBV6-5 and TRBJ2-3; the match to TRBD2 covers 7 bases. The germline V gene encodes CDR1 MNHEY and CDR2 SVGAGI. The CDR3 contains 14 residues. The V and J ends lost 6 bases and 2 bases, in that order; junction bases with no gene match: 5. CDR3 loop: CASSRGTITDTQYF. Written as DNA, the CDR3 is TGTGCCAGCAGCCGGGGGACTATCACAGATACGCAGTATTTT.

This clone was picked up a small number of times. The chain's CDR3 is CASSFGTGFSNQPQHF. The CDR3 DNA sequence: TGTGCCAGCAGCTTCGGGACAGGGTTTAGCAATCAGCCCCAGCATTTT. The rearrangement links TRBV7-2 to TRBJ1-5, with 9 bases aligning to TRBD1. The junction had 3 bases not matched to a gene; V was cut back by 3 bases and J by 0 bases. CDR1 and CDR2 (germline): SGHTA, FQGNSA. This CDR3 is built from 16 residues.

J is TRBJ1-2 and V is TRBV27; 7 bases are shared with TRBD1. CDR1 is MNHEY and CDR2 is SMNVEV in the germline V gene (reference sequence). The CDR3 is 15 amino acids. With V trimmed by 2 bases and J by 1 base, 4 bases remained unmatched. In DNA form, the CDR3 reads TGTGCCAGCAGTTTAAGAGGGGGCGATAACTATGGCTACACCTTC. This sequence encodes CASSLRGGDNYGYTF.

The rearrangement joins TRBV19 to TRBJ1-3; the D is unclear. Germline V gene sequence: CDR1 LNHDA, CDR2 SQIVND (reference sequence). The CDR3 consists of 13 residues. The V end was cut by 1 base, the J end by 5 bases, with 6 bases between. This CDR3 reads CASSIAGRNTIYF. The CDR3 coding sequence is TGTGCCAGTAGTATAGCGGGTCGAAACACCATATATTTT.

The chain uses TRBV5-1 and TRBJ2-7; D unresolved. The CDR3 extends over 11 amino acids. Germline CDR1 SGHRS, CDR2 YFSETQ. V was clipped by 4 bases and J by 2 bases, with 4 bases between them. CDR3 sequence: CASSGAYEQYF. CDR3 coding DNA: TGCGCCAGCAGCGGAGCCTACGAGCAGTACTTC.

The chain combines TRBV5-4 with TRBJ2-7; 9 bases are a match to TRBD1. With 1 base clipped from V and 8 bases from J, the junction kept 7 bases outside the gene matches. Germline CDR1 is SGHNT and CDR2 is YYREEE (reference sequence). This CDR3 has 14 residues. For the CDR3, the DNA is TGTGCCAGCAGCTTGTGGGGACAGGGTCGCCAGCAGTACTTC. It codes for CASSLWGQGRQQYF.

The rearrangement links TRBV16 to TRBJ1-4; 7 positions agree with TRBD1. CDR3 length: 16 amino acids. CDR1 and CDR2 from the germline V gene are KGHSY and FQNENV. Trimming cost V 2 bases and J 5 bases; bases outside gene matches: 8. The CDR3 sequence: CASSQRQGPMNEKLFF. The CDR3 DNA follows: TGTGCCAGCAGCCAACGACAGGGCCCAATGAATGAAAAACTGTTTTTT. Full variable domain (rest looked up from reference TRBV16 and TRBJ1-4): GEEVAQTPKHLVRGEGQKAKLYCAPIKGHSYVFWYQQVLKNEFKFLISFQNENVFDETGMPKERFSAKCLPNSPCSLEIQATKLEDSAVYFCASSQRQGPMNEKLFFGSGTQLSVL.